The subject of this entry is one TCR beta chain. These data originate in a study of OX40 agonist ivuxolimab in advanced cancers. Repertoires were generated with immunoSEQ multiplex PCR, while TCRdb's copy carries only in-frame clones and drops some. The sample lists approximately 50,000 clones; roughly 90% were seen once. J was trimmed by 0 bases and V by 2 bases; bases with no gene match: 3. The length of the CDR3 is 16 residues. CDR1 is SGHTA and CDR2 is FQGNSA in the germline V gene. The chain recombines TRBV7-2 with TRBJ2-1, with 8 bases that match TRBD2. Sample: CD4+ or CD8+ T cells sorted from blood, taken in a trial of the OX40 agonist ivuxolimab. This TCR derives from an adult with an advanced solid tumor such as melanoma, head and neck, liver or kidney cancer. The CDR3 is CASSLSGGNSYNEQFF. CDR3 DNA: TGTGCCAGCAGCTTATCGGGGGGGAACTCCTACAATGAGCAGTTCTTC.